This T cell receptor (beta chain) emerged from a study of CD8 T cells in ankylosing spondylitis. The V and J ends lost 4 bases and 0 bases, in that order; junction bases with no gene match: 11. Germline V gene lookup returns CDR1 MNHEY and CDR2 SVGEGT. The CDR3 totals 19 residues. TCRdb re-derived calls from the 5' RACE reads in MiXCR, one entry per CDR3 protein. The data hold a few hundred thousand distinct CDR3 sequences, with around a tenth observed a single time. The clonotype originates from a female donor with ankylosing spondylitis or in good health (not recorded which). The chain combines TRBV6-2 or TRBV6-3 with TRBJ2-6, with TRBD1 matching 8 bases. Sequenced input: blood, either unsorted or a sorted T cell fraction (not recorded which). The chain's CDR3 is CASSSPGQEAFSGANVLTF. DNA of the CDR3: TGTGCCAGCAGTTCACCGGGACAGGAAGCCTTCTCTGGGGCCAACGTCCTGACTTTC.